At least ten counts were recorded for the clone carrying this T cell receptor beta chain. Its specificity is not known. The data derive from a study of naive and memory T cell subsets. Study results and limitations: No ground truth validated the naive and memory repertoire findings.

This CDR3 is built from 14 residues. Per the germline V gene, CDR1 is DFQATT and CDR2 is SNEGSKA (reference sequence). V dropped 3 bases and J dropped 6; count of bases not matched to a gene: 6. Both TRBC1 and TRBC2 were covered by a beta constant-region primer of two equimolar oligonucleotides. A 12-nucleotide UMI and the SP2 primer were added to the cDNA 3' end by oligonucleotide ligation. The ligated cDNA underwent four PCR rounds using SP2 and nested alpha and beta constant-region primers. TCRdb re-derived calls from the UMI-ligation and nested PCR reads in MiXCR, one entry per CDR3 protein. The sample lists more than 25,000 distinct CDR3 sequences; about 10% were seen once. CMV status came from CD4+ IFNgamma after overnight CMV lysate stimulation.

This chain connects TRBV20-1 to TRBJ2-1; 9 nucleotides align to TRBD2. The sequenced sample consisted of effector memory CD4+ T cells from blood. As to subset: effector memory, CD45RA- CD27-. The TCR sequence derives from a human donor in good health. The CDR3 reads CSARAGGPFNEQFF. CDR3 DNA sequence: TGCAGTGCTAGGGCGGGAGGGCCGTTCAATGAGCAGTTCTTC.